Following are 27 T cell receptor beta chains from one sample sequenced in a study of blood T cell repertoires in COVID-19. The method was immunoSEQ multiplex PCR; TCRdb's version includes in-frame clones alone and lacks a portion of them. The sample lists 400,000 to 550,000 clones, about 89% seen once, with around 4.4% in the top ten. Sequencing was performed on peripheral blood. Receptors originate from a woman in her twenties or thirties with acute or convalescent COVID-19.

This clone was counted a single time. The chain recombines TRBV6-1 with TRBJ2-7; 9 bases are a match to TRBD1. There are 17 residues in the CDR3. Looked up from germline, CDR1 is MNHNS and CDR2 is SASEGT. The V gene end was trimmed by 4 bases and the J gene end by 1 base; junction bases not matched to a gene: 11. DNA for the CDR3: TGTGCCAGCAGTGCATCCGGGACAGGGTTTTTTTCCTACGAGCAGTACTTC. This encodes CASSASGTGFFSYEQYF.

This chain links TRBV4-1 with TRBJ2-7, with 7 bases identical to TRBD2. V shed 0 bases, J shed 0 bases, and the junction held 2 bases outside the gene matches. The CDR3 consists of 15 residues. Germline CDR1 reads MGHRA; CDR2 reads YSYEKL. This chain's CDR3 is CASSQDGGDSYEQYF. In DNA form, the CDR3 reads TGCGCCAGCAGCCAAGATGGGGGGGACTCCTACGAGCAGTACTTC.

The chain links TRBV6-1 to TRBJ2-1, with 7 nucleotides matching TRBD2. Germline V gene lookup returns CDR1 MNHNS and CDR2 SASEGT. V was clipped by 3 bases and J by 4 bases; unmatched bases: 18. This CDR3 contains 19 residues. Here the CDR3 DNA reads TGTGCCAGCAGTGAGAGTGGAAGAAGAGCTAGCGGAGTATACAATGAGCAGTTCTTC. Protein sequence: CASSESGRRASGVYNEQFF.

This clone was found once. The chain links TRBV20-1 to TRBJ1-2; 7 nucleotides align to TRBD1. Germline V gene sequence: CDR1 DFQATT, CDR2 SNEGSKA (reference sequence). The CDR3 is 13 residues long. With V trimmed by 3 bases and J by 3 bases, 4 bases remained unmatched. In nucleotides, the CDR3 is TGCAGTGCTAGTATCGGGACAGACTATGGCTACACCTTC. As protein: CSASIGTDYGYTF.

CDR3 DNA: TGTGCCACCAGCGGTGGGGGACTATCTGAGTACGAGCAGTACTTC. Residues: CATSGGGLSEYEQYF. The genes are TRBV15 and TRBJ2-7, with 7 nucleotides matching TRBD2. J gave up 4 bases and V 5 bases, and 11 bases lay outside the gene matches. Germline CDR1 LNHNV, CDR2 YYDKDF (reference sequence). The CDR3 extends over 15 amino acids.

The chain's CDR3 is CASSQRGENTEAFF. DNA of the CDR3: TGCGCCAGCAGCCAAAGGGGTGAGAACACTGAAGCTTTCTTT. The genes are TRBV5-1 and TRBJ1-1, with a possible D match to TRBD1 (5 bases). The CDR3 has 14 amino acids. The germline V and J ends were trimmed by 4 bases and 1 base, with 11 bases remaining between them. Germline V lookup: CDR1 SGHRS, CDR2 YFSETQ.

This clone was seen once. The V and J genes are TRBV5-3 and TRBJ2-1; D possibly corresponds to TRBD2 (7 bases). TRBV5-3 is assigned to the ORF class and has an uncertain function. The CDR3 is 13 amino acids. CDR3 residues: CAVQGGERGEQFF. The CDR3 coding sequence is TGTGCAGTACAGGGAGGGGAAAGGGGTGAGCAGTTCTTC.

This chain connects TRBV7-2 to TRBJ2-3, with 9 bases lining up with TRBD2. CDR1 is SGHTA, CDR2 FQGNSA, per germline. After removal of 5 bases from V and 7 bases from J, the junction contained 10 bases not matched to a gene. This CDR3 has 15 residues. The CDR3 is CASSHIIAGAYTQYF. CDR3 in DNA: TGTGCCAGCAGCCACATAATAGCGGGGGCCTATACGCAGTATTTT.

The rearrangement joins TRBV27 to TRBJ1-2, with 10 bases that match TRBD1. From germline, CDR1 is MNHEY and CDR2 SMNVEV (reference sequence). V lost 5 bases, J lost 2 bases, and 5 bases stayed unmatched. The CDR3 loop spans 15 amino acids. DNA of the CDR3: TGTGCCAGCAGTCCCGGACAGGGGGGGAACTATGGCTACACCTTC. Encoded protein: CASSPGQGGNYGYTF.

The chain links TRBV7-9 to TRBJ2-2; 11 bases map to TRBD1. The CDR3 has 15 amino acids. Germline CDR1 and CDR2: SEHNR and FQNEAQ (reference sequence). V gave up 3 bases and J gave up 5 bases; unmatched junction bases: 2. The chain's CDR3 is CASSLGQGETGELFF. CDR3 DNA: TGTGCCAGCAGCTTGGGACAGGGGGAGACCGGGGAGCTGTTTTTT.

V and J are TRBV6-6 and TRBJ2-4; TRBD2 agrees at 8 bases. The CDR3 sequence is 15 residues long. Germline values: CDR1 MNHNY, CDR2 SVGAGI (reference sequence). V gave up 6 bases and J gave up 1 base; unmatched junction bases: 5. The CDR3 region is CASRPSSGAKNIQYF. The CDR3 DNA follows: TGTGCCAGCAGGCCTTCTAGCGGGGCCAAAAACATTCAGTACTTC.

The genes are TRBV4-1 and TRBJ2-3; tentatively, D is TRBD2 (6 bases). Between the trimmed V and J ends, which lost 9 bases and 0 bases, there was a span of 13 bases. The V gene's germline CDR1 is MGHRA and CDR2 YSYEKL. This CDR3 contains 14 residues. This CDR3 is CASRRGPSTDTQYF. In nucleotides, the CDR3 is TGCGCCAGTCGGCGGGGTCCTAGCACAGATACGCAGTATTTT.

This chain joins TRBV27 and TRBJ2-1; tentative D call: TRBD2 (6 bases). The CDR3 length is 16 residues. Germline V gene sequence: CDR1 MNHEY, CDR2 SMNVEV (reference sequence). Trimming cost V 1 base and J 0 bases, with 10 bases left between them. The CDR3 sequence: CASSLFGGSSYNEQFF. The CDR3 DNA sequence: TGTGCCAGCAGTTTATTTGGGGGGAGCTCCTACAATGAGCAGTTCTTC.

This chain links TRBV29-1 with TRBJ1-1, with a tentative D call TRBD1 (5 bases). Per germline, CDR1 SQVTM and CDR2 ANQGSEA. V was trimmed by 6 bases and J by 4 bases, leaving 15 bases between them. This CDR3 region has 13 residues. CDR3 in DNA: TGCAGCGTACTCCCTAGGCAGGGCACTGAAGCTTTCTTT. The encoded protein is CSVLPRQGTEAFF.

The rearrangement uses TRBV15 and TRBJ2-2; possible D gene TRBD1, 5 bases. The CDR3 runs 16 residues. Germline V CDR1 and CDR2: LNHNV, YYDKDF (reference sequence). With 0 bases removed from V and 2 bases from J, the gap between germline ends came to 10 bases. The CDR3 reads CATSRERDSNTGELFF. The CDR3 bases are TGTGCCACCAGCAGAGAACGAGACAGCAACACCGGGGAGCTGTTTTTT.

J is TRBJ2-3 and V is TRBV5-1, with 11 bases that match TRBD1. With 7 bases clipped from V and 4 bases from J, the junction kept 5 bases outside the gene matches. Germline V gene sequence: CDR1 SGHRS, CDR2 YFSETQ. There are 14 residues in the CDR3. CDR3: CASSGQGGSDTQYF. The CDR3 coding sequence is TGCGCCAGCTCGGGACAGGGGGGCTCAGATACGCAGTATTTT. Looking up the rest from reference TRBV5-1 and TRBJ2-3 gives the full variable domain: KAGVTQTPRYLIKTRGQQVTLSCSPISGHRSVSWYQQTPGQGLQFLFEYFSETQRNKGNFPGRFSGRQFSNSRSEMNVSTLELGDSALYLCASSGQGGSDTQYFGPGTRLTVL.

This rearrangement joins TRBV13 to TRBJ2-7; TRBD1 matches at 8 bases. Germline V CDR1 and CDR2: PRHDT, FYEKMQ (reference sequence). After removal of 5 bases from V and 0 bases from J, the junction contained 9 bases not matched to a gene. The CDR3 loop spans 16 amino acids. CDR3 sequence (DNA): TGTGCCAGCAGCAGGTTTAACGACAGGGGCTCCTACGAGCAGTACTTC. Protein: CASSRFNDRGSYEQYF.

The chain employs TRBV4-1 and TRBJ1-2; tentatively, D is TRBD1 (6 bases). The CDR3 covers 15 residues. The V end lost 4 bases, the J end lost 1 base, and 13 bases lay between the germline ends. Per the germline V gene, CDR1 is MGHRA and CDR2 is YSYEKL. CDR3 coding DNA: TGCGCCAGCAGCCCCCGACAGGCAGGTAACTATGGCTACACCTTC. Residues: CASSPRQAGNYGYTF.

This clone has only one observation. Written as DNA, the CDR3 is TGCGCCAGCAGCTTGGGAGCAGGGAGGAACGAGCAGTACTTC. Translated: CASSLGAGRNEQYF. The gene calls are TRBV5-1 and TRBJ2-7; D may be TRBD2 (6 bases). Trimming stripped 0 bases from V and 5 bases from J, with 12 bases between. CDR1 and CDR2 (germline): SGHRS, YFSETQ. The CDR3 has 14 residues. Filled out from reference TRBV5-1 and TRBJ2-7, the complete variable domain reads KAGVTQTPRYLIKTRGQQVTLSCSPISGHRSVSWYQQTPGQGLQFLFEYFSETQRNKGNFPGRFSGRQFSNSRSEMNVSTLELGDSALYLCASSLGAGRNEQYFGPGTRLTVT.

The chain is built from TRBV25-1 and TRBJ2-7; D is undetermined. The CDR3 is 11 residues long. Germline loops: CDR1 MGHDK, CDR2 SYGVNS. The ends were cut back, 4 bases at V and 2 bases at J, with 3 bases in the middle. The CDR3 reads CASSVAYEQYF. In DNA, the CDR3 is TGTGCCAGCAGTGTCGCCTACGAGCAGTACTTC.

V is TRBV7-8 and J is TRBJ1-2; the D is unclear. This CDR3 has 15 residues. Germline V gene lookup returns CDR1 SGHVS and CDR2 FQNEAQ. Trimming removed 5 bases from V and 3 bases from J, with 16 bases in between. The CDR3 nucleotides read TGTGCCAGCAGCACCCGCGGAGGCCCGGACTATGGCTACACCTTC. This codes for CASSTRGGPDYGYTF.

The genes are TRBV2 and TRBJ2-1; 12 nucleotides line up with TRBD2. CDR1 and CDR2 from the germline V gene are SNHLY and FYNNEI. The junction had 3 bases not matched to a gene; V was cut back by 3 bases and J by 15 bases. The CDR3 runs 12 residues. The DNA of the CDR3 is TGTGCCAGCAGTGAGGCACTAGCGGGGGGGTTCTTC. Translation: CASSEALAGGFF.

The chain uses TRBV19 and TRBJ1-6; 9 bases agree with TRBD1. The ends lost 6 bases at V and 10 bases at J; junction bases unmatched: 10. Per the germline V gene, CDR1 is LNHDA and CDR2 is SQIVND (reference sequence). The CDR3 loop spans 15 amino acids. The CDR3 nucleotides are TGTGCCAGTAGGCCCGGGACAGGGTCAAGGTCACCCCTCCACTTT. The encoded protein is CASRPGTGSRSPLHF.

This sequence joins TRBV5-1 and TRBJ2-3, with D possibly TRBD1 on 6 matching bases. The germline V and J ends were trimmed by 6 bases and 3 bases, with 14 bases remaining between them. Germline V gene lookup returns CDR1 SGHRS and CDR2 YFSETQ. The CDR3 runs 14 residues. The CDR3 reads CASNEGVATDTQYF. CDR3 bases: TGCGCCAGCAACGAGGGGGTCGCAACAGATACGCAGTATTTT. Full variable domain (rest looked up from reference TRBV5-1 and TRBJ2-3): KAGVTQTPRYLIKTRGQQVTLSCSPISGHRSVSWYQQTPGQGLQFLFEYFSETQRNKGNFPGRFSGRQFSNSRSEMNVSTLELGDSALYLCASNEGVATDTQYFGPGTRLTVL.

This sequence joins TRBV2 and TRBJ2-3; 12 bases map to TRBD2. From germline, CDR1 is SNHLY and CDR2 FYNNEI. The ends lost 6 bases at V and 3 bases at J; junction bases unmatched: 10. The CDR3 has 17 amino acids. The CDR3 DNA follows: TGTGCCAGCAGGGGTTCTCTAGCGGGGGGGCCGACAGATACGCAGTATTTT. It is translated as CASRGSLAGGPTDTQYF.

V usage is TRBV2 and J usage is TRBJ1-1, with D perhaps matching TRBD1 (6 bases). Per germline, CDR1 SNHLY and CDR2 FYNNEI. The CDR3 length is 14 residues. V gave up 4 bases and J gave up 4 bases, with 13 bases separating them. In nucleotides, the CDR3 is TGTGCCAGCAGTGCCCAGGGGCGCACCACTGAAGCTTTCTTT. Amino acids: CASSAQGRTTEAFF.

The rearrangement joins TRBV9 to TRBJ2-5; the match to TRBD2 covers 8 bases. This CDR3 comprises 18 residues. Germline V lookup: CDR1 SGDLS, CDR2 YYNGEE. V was pared by 4 bases and J by 1 base, with 15 bases of the junction left unmatched. The CDR3 region has the DNA TGTGCCAGCAGCAGATGGTCCGGGGGGGCCGTACCCCAAGAGACCCAGTACTTC. Translation: CASSRWSGGAVPQETQYF.